These 12 T cell receptor beta chains share one sample of origin, sequenced in a study of cytomegalovirus exposure and HLA in healthy donors. PCR primers comprised 60 Vbeta and 13 Jbeta primers. The data were produced by immunoSEQ multiplex PCR, yet TCRdb's version contains in-frame clones alone and is incomplete. The sample includes approximately 120,000 clones, around 77% of them seen just once. The sequenced sample consisted of PBMCs. These receptors all stem from a woman in her forties in good health and CMV-seropositive.

This chain joins TRBV15 and TRBJ1-1; D gene ambiguous. In germline, CDR1 is LNHNV, CDR2 YYDKDF (reference sequence). Trimming pared 0 bases from V and 0 bases from J, leaving 5 bases between. The CDR3 covers 14 residues. CDR3 protein: CATSRDQMNTEAFF. The CDR3 DNA reads as TGTGCCACCAGCAGAGATCAGATGAACACTGAAGCTTTCTTT.

The chain couples TRBV9 to TRBJ1-1; possibly TRBD1 for D (5 bases). V was trimmed by 0 bases and J by 0 bases, leaving 12 bases between them. The CDR3 contains 16 residues. Germline CDR1 and CDR2: SGDLS and YYNGEE. CDR3 sequence reads: CASSVATGPLNTEAFF. The CDR3 nucleotides read TGTGCCAGCAGCGTAGCTACAGGACCGTTGAACACTGAAGCTTTCTTT.

Concerning this clone itself: A read error may produce the germline difference seen at one junction end. The chain is built from TRBV6-1 and TRBJ1-4; 8 bases match TRBD1. CDR1 MNHNS and CDR2 SASEGT come from the germline V gene. The CDR3 runs to 15 residues. The DNA of the CDR3 is TGTGCCAGCAGTGGCTCGTGGACAGGGAGTGAAAAACTGCTTTTT. Translated: CASSGSWTGSEKLLF.

The V call is TRBV9, the J call TRBJ1-1; D may be TRBD1 (5 bases). V was trimmed by 3 bases and J by 6 bases, leaving 15 bases between them. Germline assignment: CDR1 SGDLS and CDR2 YYNGEE. The CDR3 sequence is 14 residues long. The CDR3: CASSAGTFGAEAFF. The CDR3 bases are TGTGCCAGCAGCGCCGGGACTTTCGGAGCTGAAGCTTTCTTT.

In the case of this clone: The same CDR3 also results from other DNA sequences found in this sample. This chain joins TRBV6-1 and TRBJ2-7; 9 bases map to TRBD2. Germline V gene data show CDR1 as MNHNS and CDR2 as SASEGT. The CDR3 runs 14 residues. The V segment lost 6 bases and the J segment 2 bases; nucleotides outside the gene matches: 5. CDR3 loop: CASSVAGGPYEQYF. The CDR3 region has the DNA TGTGCCAGCAGCGTGGCGGGAGGGCCCTACGAGCAGTACTTC.

This sequence joins TRBV28 and TRBJ2-1; 8 bases fit TRBD2. J gave up 10 bases and V 3 bases, and 5 bases lay outside the gene matches. Germline V lookup: CDR1 MDHEN, CDR2 SYDVKM. This CDR3 region has 13 residues. The CDR3 nucleotides are TGTGCCAGCAGTTTGGCGGGGGGAATAGAGCAGTTCTTC. Its protein product is CASSLAGGIEQFF.

V is TRBV4-1 and J is TRBJ1-1; D not resolved. The CDR3 covers 15 residues. Looked up from germline, CDR1 is MGHRA and CDR2 is YSYEKL. V lost 1 base and J 1 base, leaving 10 bases between the germline ends. For the CDR3, the DNA is TGCGCCAGCAGCCAAGGGAGGGCAGAGAACACTGAAGCTTTCTTT. It specifies CASSQGRAENTEAFF.

This sequence joins TRBV4-2 and TRBJ2-3; 9 bases map to TRBD1. This CDR3 has 16 amino acids. CDR1 and CDR2 from the germline V gene are LGHNA and YNFKEQ. V lost 4 bases to trimming and J lost 4 bases; unmatched junction nucleotides: 9. Written as DNA, the CDR3 is TGTGCCAGCAGCCGAAACACAGGGGGCATGGCAGATACGCAGTATTTT. This translates into CASSRNTGGMADTQYF.

The genes are TRBV10-3 and TRBJ2-5; TRBD1 matches 7 bases. Germline V gene data show CDR1 as ENHRY and CDR2 as SYGVKD. V shed 0 bases, J shed 1 base, and the junction held 5 bases outside the gene matches. The CDR3 has 16 amino acids. The CDR3 protein is CAISESAQGFQETQYF. As DNA, the CDR3 is TGTGCCATCAGTGAGTCGGCACAGGGGTTCCAAGAGACCCAGTACTTC.

This clone occurred once. This chain uses TRBV15 with TRBJ2-7, with 10 nucleotides matching TRBD1. CDR3 length: 15 residues. Germline lookup yields CDR1 LNHNV and CDR2 YYDKDF (reference sequence). V lost 5 bases and J lost 4; bases outside the gene matches: 8. In nucleotides, the CDR3 is TGTGCCACCAGCCTCGCACTGGACAGGGGGTACGAGCAGTACTTC. This encodes CATSLALDRGYEQYF.

J is TRBJ1-5 and V is TRBV27; 7 nucleotides match TRBD1. CDR3 length equals 17 residues. CDR1 MNHEY and CDR2 SMNVEV come from the germline V gene (reference sequence). The junction had 11 bases not matched to a gene; V was cut back by 6 bases and J by 0 bases. This chain's CDR3 is CASRSDRRPYSNQPQHF. In DNA form, the CDR3 reads TGTGCCAGCAGATCGGACAGGCGACCTTATAGCAATCAGCCCCAGCATTTT.

The chain recombines TRBV28 with TRBJ2-7; tentatively, D is TRBD1 (5 bases). V shed 5 bases and J shed 2 bases, with 10 bases lying between them. The CDR3 runs 13 residues. Per the germline V gene, CDR1 is MDHEN and CDR2 is SYDVKM. Here the CDR3 reads CASSLRVPYEQYF. The CDR3 region has the DNA TGTGCCAGCAGTCTCAGGGTTCCCTACGAGCAGTACTTC.